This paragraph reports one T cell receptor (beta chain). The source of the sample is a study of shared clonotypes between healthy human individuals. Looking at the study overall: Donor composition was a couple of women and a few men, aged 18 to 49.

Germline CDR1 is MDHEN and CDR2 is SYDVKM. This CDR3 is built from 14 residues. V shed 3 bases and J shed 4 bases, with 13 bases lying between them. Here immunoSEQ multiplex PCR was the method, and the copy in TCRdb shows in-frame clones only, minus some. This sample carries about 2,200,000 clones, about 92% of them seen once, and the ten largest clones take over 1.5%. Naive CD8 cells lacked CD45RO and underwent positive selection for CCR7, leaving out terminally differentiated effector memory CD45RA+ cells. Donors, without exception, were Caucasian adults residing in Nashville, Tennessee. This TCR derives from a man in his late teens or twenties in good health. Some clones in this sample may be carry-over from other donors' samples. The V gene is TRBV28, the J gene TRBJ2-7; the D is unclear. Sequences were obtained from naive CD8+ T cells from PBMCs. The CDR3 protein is CASSFEAGLYEQYF. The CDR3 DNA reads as TGTGCCAGCAGTTTTGAGGCCGGTTTATACGAGCAGTACTTC.